The 20 T cell receptor beta chains listed next were all sequenced from one sample in a study of radiotherapy plus CTLA-4 blockade in lung cancer. Some clones are missing from TCRdb's copy, which holds only in-frame ones; the method was immunoSEQ multiplex PCR. Seen here are 45,000 to 60,000 clones, around four fifths observed once, and the top ten hold approximately 3.4%. The material sequenced was peripheral blood, taken from a patient treated with radiotherapy plus ipilimumab. These receptors were taken from a human donor with non-small cell lung cancer who had stable disease on radiotherapy plus ipilimumab.

The chain couples TRBV5-1 to TRBJ2-7, with TRBD1 as a possible D gene (5 bases). The length of the CDR3 is 13 residues. Germline lookup yields CDR1 SGHRS and CDR2 YFSETQ. V was pared by 1 base and J by 7 bases, with 12 bases between. The CDR3 sequence is CASSLLVRDEQYF. In nucleotides, the CDR3 is TGCGCCAGCAGCTTGTTGGTCAGGGATGAGCAGTACTTC.

The genes are TRBV30 and TRBJ2-3, with D perhaps matching TRBD2 (5 bases). CDR3 size: 12 residues. Trimming took 5 bases from V and 9 from J, leaving 15 bases between them. Germline V lookup: CDR1 GTSNPN, CDR2 SVGIG (reference sequence). The CDR3 reads CAWGSGRVTQYF. DNA of the CDR3: TGTGCCTGGGGGTCCGGGCGGGTAACGCAGTATTTT.

This chain connects TRBV27 to TRBJ1-6; no definite D call. Trimming pared 2 bases from V and 11 bases from J, leaving 19 bases between. In germline, CDR1 is MNHEY, CDR2 SMNVEV (reference sequence). CDR3 length: 16 residues. This CDR3 reads CASSLSQMSTRTPLHF. The CDR3 DNA sequence: TGTGCCAGCAGTTTAAGTCAGATGTCGACTCGGACACCCCTCCACTTT.

This chain links TRBV5-6 with TRBJ2-3, with D possibly matching TRBD2 (6 bases). V was cut by 2 bases and J by 6 bases, with 19 bases left in between. Germline V gene lookup returns CDR1 SGHDT and CDR2 YYEEEE. The CDR3 runs 16 residues. Here the CDR3 DNA reads TGTGCCAGCAGCTTCCCCGTCCTGTTAGCGGACGATACGCAGTATTTT. This sequence encodes CASSFPVLLADDTQYF. Supplemented by reference TRBV5-6 and TRBJ2-3, the full variable domain reads DAGVTQSPTHLIKTRGQQVTLRCSPKSGHDTVSWYQQALGQGPQFIFQYYEEEERQRGNFPDRFSGHQFPNYSSELNVNALLLGDSALYLCASSFPVLLADDTQYFGPGTRLTVL.

This clone was observed a few times. The chain employs TRBV18 and TRBJ2-2, with TRBD2 matching 12 bases. CDR3 length: 16 residues. Germline CDR1 is KGHSH and CDR2 is LQKENI. V shed 3 bases and J 5 bases; nucleotides not matched to a gene: 4. This CDR3 reads CASSPRLAGETGELFF. Here the CDR3 DNA reads TGTGCCAGCTCACCTAGACTAGCGGGAGAAACCGGGGAGCTGTTTTTT.

This clone was seen once. The chain combines TRBV29-1 with TRBJ2-2; 16 bases are shared with TRBD2. V trimming: 4 bases; J trimming: 6 bases; junction bases outside the gene matches: 11. This CDR3 comprises 18 residues. The germline gives CDR1 SQVTM, CDR2 ANQGSEA. The CDR3 nucleotides are TGCAGCGTTGCGGGACTAGCGGGAGGGTATAAATGGGCCGGGGAGCTGTTTTTT. As protein: CSVAGLAGGYKWAGELFF.

The J gene is TRBJ2-1, the V gene TRBV10-1, with 11 bases aligning to TRBD2. V gave up 0 bases and J gave up 9 bases; unmatched junction bases: 10. The CDR3 is 17 amino acids. The germline CDR1 and CDR2 sequences are WNHNN and SYGVQD (reference sequence). The CDR3 loop reads CASSESKIAGGPSEQFF. The CDR3 DNA sequence: TGCGCCAGCAGTGAGTCGAAGATAGCGGGAGGGCCCAGTGAGCAGTTCTTC.

The chain joins TRBV9 to TRBJ2-5, with a weak D call TRBD1 (5 bases). The tail of the sequence fits TRBJ2-7 better, so the J call may be wrong. Germline assignment: CDR1 SGDLS and CDR2 YYNGEE. This CDR3 is built from 16 residues. Written as DNA, the CDR3 is TGTGCCAGCAGCGTTGGCCCCCGGCAGGGTGGGTACGAGCAGTACTTC. It specifies CASSVGPRQGGYEQYF.

The chain carries TRBV15 and TRBJ2-7; 12 bases match TRBD1. After removal of 6 bases from V and 5 bases from J, the junction contained 8 bases not matched to a gene. This CDR3 spans 15 amino acids. Germline-derived CDR1 and CDR2 are LNHNV and YYDKDF (reference sequence). This chain's CDR3 is CATRQGTGGFNEQYF. Written as DNA, the CDR3 is TGTGCCACCAGACAAGGGACAGGGGGCTTCAACGAGCAGTACTTC.

The chain couples TRBV9 to TRBJ2-7; TRBD1 is a possible D gene (6 bases). This CDR3 is built from 15 residues. Trimming pared 4 bases from V and 3 bases from J, leaving 17 bases between. The V gene's germline CDR1 is SGDLS and CDR2 YYNGEE. DNA for the CDR3: TGTGCCAGCAGCCTCAGTTGGGACAACCGCTACGAGCAGTACTTC. Amino acids: CASSLSWDNRYEQYF.

V and J are TRBV28 and TRBJ1-2, with TRBD1 matching over 7 bases. V was pared by 7 bases and J by 8 bases, with 7 bases of the junction left unmatched. The CDR3 has 12 residues. Germline values: CDR1 MDHEN, CDR2 SYDVKM. The CDR3 coding sequence is TGTGCCAGCAAAGACAGGGTCGTAGGCTACACCTTC. Translated: CASKDRVVGYTF.

This chain links TRBV28 with TRBJ2-5; D uncertain. Germline assignment: CDR1 MDHEN and CDR2 SYDVKM. V was clipped by 1 base and J by 5 bases, with 8 bases between them. The CDR3 is 13 amino acids. The DNA of the CDR3 is TGTGCCAGCAGTTTATATCCCTCGGAGACCCAGTACTTC. This encodes CASSLYPSETQYF.

The chain carries TRBV4-1 and TRBJ2-5; TRBD2 matches 10 bases. The J call is uncertain, as TRBJ2-7 better fits the DNA end. The CDR3 runs to 14 residues. CDR1 is MGHRA and CDR2 is YSYEKL in the germline V gene. The CDR3 DNA follows: TGCGCCAGCAGCTGGACTAGCGGCACCTACGAGCAGTACTTC. Translating it yields CASSWTSGTYEQYF.

This sequence joins TRBV18 and TRBJ2-1; 8 nucleotides agree with TRBD2. Per germline, CDR1 KGHSH and CDR2 LQKENI. The CDR3 contains 15 residues. J gave up 6 bases and V 3 bases, and 7 bases lay outside the gene matches. The CDR3 reads CASSPSGSFANEQFF. In DNA form, the CDR3 reads TGTGCCAGCTCACCGAGCGGGAGTTTCGCCAATGAGCAGTTCTTC.

V and J are TRBV30 and TRBJ1-1; no definite D call. The length of the CDR3 is 11 residues. Germline CDR1 and CDR2: GTSNPN and SVGIG (reference sequence). The V and J ends lost 7 bases and 1 base respectively, with 7 bases between them. For the CDR3, the DNA is TGTGCCTCCCGGGGGAACACTGAAGCTTTCTTT. This codes for CASRGNTEAFF.

The rearrangement uses TRBV6-1 and TRBJ1-1; possible D gene TRBD1, 5 bases. This CDR3 has 15 amino acids. V was clipped by 7 bases and J by 1 base, with 16 bases between them. In germline, CDR1 is MNHNS, CDR2 SASEGT. The CDR3 DNA follows: TGTGCCAGCACCTACTTTGGAGGGGAGAACACTGAAGCTTTCTTT. Translated, it gives CASTYFGGENTEAFF.

CDR3 protein: CASSPAGTGDTGELFF. The CDR3 nucleotides are TGCGCCAGCTCGCCTGCCGGGACAGGGGACACCGGGGAGCTGTTTTTT. This rearrangement joins TRBV5-1 to TRBJ2-2; 10 bases map to TRBD1. Trimming removed 7 bases from V and 3 bases from J; junction bases left unmatched: 9. CDR1 SGHRS and CDR2 YFSETQ come from the germline V gene. This CDR3 spans 16 amino acids.

The chain is built from TRBV2 and TRBJ1-4, with 8 bases matching TRBD1. J gave up 6 bases and V 8 bases, and 2 bases lay outside the gene matches. The CDR3 is 12 amino acids. Germline V gene data show CDR1 as SNHLY and CDR2 as FYNNEI. The chain's CDR3 is CASEDRDEKLFF. The CDR3 bases are TGTGCCAGCGAGGACAGGGATGAAAAACTGTTTTTT.

The genes are TRBV2 and TRBJ2-3; 8 bases match TRBD1. The CDR3 runs to 15 residues. Trimming took 4 bases from V and 1 from J; bases not matched to a gene: 4. Germline CDR1 SNHLY, CDR2 FYNNEI. The CDR3 reads CASSAAGGGTDTQYF. In nucleotides, the CDR3 is TGTGCCAGCAGTGCTGCAGGGGGCGGCACAGATACGCAGTATTTT.

This sequence joins TRBV9 and TRBJ2-7; 8 positions agree with TRBD1. Germline lookup yields CDR1 SGDLS and CDR2 YYNGEE. The CDR3 runs to 17 residues. Trimming at V came to 0 bases and at J to 4 bases, leaving 12 bases not matched to a gene. The CDR3 sequence is CASSVARNGTGGYEQYF. CDR3 nucleotide sequence: TGTGCCAGCAGCGTAGCCCGGAACGGGACAGGTGGATACGAGCAGTACTTC. Variable domain in full (rest from reference TRBV9 and TRBJ2-7): DSGVTQTPKHLITATGQRVTLRCSPRSGDLSVYWYQQSLDQGLQFLIQYYNGEERAKGNILERFSAQQFPDLHSELNLSSLELGDSALYFCASSVARNGTGGYEQYFGPGTRLTVT.